This T cell receptor beta chain was retrieved from a study of blood T cells in healthy people across ages. The CDR3 spans 15 residues. The germline CDR1 and CDR2 sequences are MRHNA and SNTAGT. Trimming removed 5 bases from V and 5 bases from J; junction bases left unmatched: 4. With a J-beta primer mix and a sample-barcoded 5' primer, a second PCR ran about 7 to 11 cycles. Every cDNA molecule carried a tag from a template-switch adaptor bearing 12 random nucleotides. Via MiXCR, TCRdb re-called the 5' RACE reads, giving one row per CDR3 protein. The sample contains 900,000 to 950,000 distinct CDR3 sequences, almost 30% of which appear only once. These data were also filed under a second study, of T cells of mothers and their children.

The source of this sequence is a middle-aged woman in good health. The sample taken for sequencing was blood. The chain links TRBV6-4 to TRBJ2-1; 12 positions match TRBD1. CDR3 sequence reads: CASSPGQGAHNEQFF. The CDR3 DNA reads as TGTGCCAGCAGTCCGGGACAGGGGGCGCACAATGAGCAGTTCTTC.